This is a list of T cell receptor beta chains from one sample in a study of blood T cell repertoires in COVID-19. The repertoire was sequenced with immunoSEQ multiplex PCR; TCRdb's copy has only in-frame clones and lacks some. The sample lists about 82,000 clones; 80% were seen once. Sequenced material: peripheral blood. The source of these receptors is a woman in her thirties or forties with active or convalescent COVID-19. The CDR3 runs from the conserved cysteine through the conserved F or W. Each record gives: CDR3 DNA, CDR3 protein, D gene, J gene, clone size, V gene. The D gene is left open where the match is weak. Clone size is stated in some rows and not others, as once, few, many or a class when expanded.

DNA: TGTGCCAGCCGCCCTGGGGCCCAAGGGGAGCAGTACTTC
CDR3: CASRPGAQGEQYF
D: -
J: TRBJ2-7
size: -
V: TRBV7-9

DNA: TGTGCCAGTAGTTTAGGACAGCGGGGCGCTGAAGCTTTCTTT
CDR3: CASSLGQRGAEAFF
D: -
J: TRBJ1-1
size: few
V: TRBV19

DNA: TGTGCCAGCAGCAAAGGACAGGGTGGCTACACCTTC
CDR3: CASSKGQGGYTF
D: TRBD1
J: TRBJ1-2
size: -
V: TRBV7-2

DNA: TGCGCCAGCAGCTTGGGACAGGGGGCTCGAGGCACCGGGGAGCTGTTTTTT
CDR3: CASSLGQGARGTGELFF
D: TRBD1
J: TRBJ2-2
size: -
V: TRBV5-1

DNA: TGTGCCAGCAGCCAAGATGTGGCGGGGGGCCCGACAGATACGCAGTATTTT
CDR3: CASSQDVAGGPTDTQYF
D: TRBD2
J: TRBJ2-3
size: -
V: TRBV4-2

DNA: TGTGCCAGCAGTTACGCTATCTCGCGGGACCCGGGTAACACTGAAGCTTTCTTT
CDR3: CASSYAISRDPGNTEAFF
D: -
J: TRBJ1-1
size: -
V: TRBV6-2/TRBV6-3

DNA: TGTGCCACCAGTGATACGACAGGGTACAGCACCTTC
CDR3: CATSDTTGYSTF
D: TRBD1
J: TRBJ1-2
size: -
V: TRBV24-1

DNA: TGTGCCAGCAGCTTGGATCTAGCGGCCTACAATGAGCAGTTCTTC
CDR3: CASSLDLAAYNEQFF
D: TRBD2
J: TRBJ2-1
size: -
V: TRBV5-4

DNA: TGTGCCAGCAGCCCCCGGGTCTACTCTGGAAACACCATATATTTT
CDR3: CASSPRVYSGNTIYF
D: -
J: TRBJ1-3
size: once
V: TRBV3-1/TRBV3-2

DNA: TGTGCCAGCAGTTACCCGTCCGACGAGCAGTACTTC
CDR3: CASSYPSDEQYF
D: -
J: TRBJ2-7
size: few
V: TRBV6-2/TRBV6-3

DNA: TGTGCCAGCAGTACCTCCCCGGTGAGCGACTATGGCTACACCTTC
CDR3: CASSTSPVSDYGYTF
D: -
J: TRBJ1-2
size: -
V: TRBV28

DNA: TGCAGTGCTAGTCTCAGGGGGTCCACCGGGGAGCTGTTTTTT
CDR3: CSASLRGSTGELFF
D: TRBD1
J: TRBJ2-2
size: few
V: TRBV20-1

DNA: TGTGCCACCGGGACAGGGGGCAGCTATGGCTACACCTTC
CDR3: CATGTGGSYGYTF
D: TRBD1
J: TRBJ1-2
size: few
V: TRBV24-1

DNA: TGCGCCAGCAGTGATTGGGGACAGGGGATCTACGAGCAGTACTTC
CDR3: CASSDWGQGIYEQYF
D: TRBD1
J: TRBJ2-7
size: -
V: TRBV10-1

DNA: TGTGCCAGCAGCACCCACGGGTACGATAATTCACCCCTCCACTTT
CDR3: CASSTHGYDNSPLHF
D: -
J: TRBJ1-6
size: -
V: TRBV7-9

DNA: TGTGCCAGCAGCTTCGGCGGGACTTTCTACGAGCAGTACTTC
CDR3: CASSFGGTFYEQYF
D: -
J: TRBJ2-7
size: -
V: TRBV11-2

DNA: TGTGCCTTCCGGGACAGATTCACCGGCGAGCAGTACTTC
CDR3: CAFRDRFTGEQYF
D: TRBD1
J: TRBJ2-7
size: -
V: TRBV28

DNA: TGTGCCAGCAGCCAAGATTGGAGTAACACCGGGGAGCTGTTTTTT
CDR3: CASSQDWSNTGELFF
D: -
J: TRBJ2-2
size: few
V: TRBV4-2

DNA: TGTGCCAGCAGCTTAGTACCTAGCGGGACCTCTTTCTCCTACGAGCAGTACTTC
CDR3: CASSLVPSGTSFSYEQYF
D: TRBD2
J: TRBJ2-7
size: -
V: TRBV7-2

DNA: TGTGCCAGCAGCCCTCTAGGAGATACGCAGTATTTT
CDR3: CASSPLGDTQYF
D: -
J: TRBJ2-3
size: few
V: TRBV6-2/TRBV6-3

DNA: TGTGCCAGCACATCCAGGGGTGTAGATACGCAGTATTTT
CDR3: CASTSRGVDTQYF
D: -
J: TRBJ2-3
size: once
V: TRBV2

DNA: TGTGCCAGCAGCTTAGGTCCAGGGTCATACGAGCAGTACTTC
CDR3: CASSLGPGSYEQYF
D: -
J: TRBJ2-7
size: -
V: TRBV7-9

DNA: TGTGCCAGCAGTCCATGGACAGGGAGCTCCTATAATTCACCCCTCCACTTT
CDR3: CASSPWTGSSYNSPLHF
D: TRBD1
J: TRBJ1-6
size: -
V: TRBV27

DNA: TGCGCCAGCAGCCCGGACAGAACTGCCGAGCAGTACTTC
CDR3: CASSPDRTAEQYF
D: -
J: TRBJ2-7
size: -
V: TRBV10-2

DNA: TGCGCCAGCAGCTTGTTAGTTGGGGCAACCTACAATGAGCAGTTCTTC
CDR3: CASSLLVGATYNEQFF
D: -
J: TRBJ2-1
size: -
V: TRBV5-1

DNA: TGTGCCAGCAGCGCGGGATTAGCGGGAGGCACCTACGAGCAGTACTTC
CDR3: CASSAGLAGGTYEQYF
D: TRBD2
J: TRBJ2-7
size: -
V: TRBV7-6

DNA: TGCAGCGTCCCCGGCAGGGGTGGGTCCAACACAGATACGCAGTATTTT
CDR3: CSVPGRGGSNTDTQYF
D: -
J: TRBJ2-3
size: -
V: TRBV29-1

DNA: TGTGCCAGCAGCTCTGGGTCGGGGGGGTACACAGATACGCAGTATTTT
CDR3: CASSSGSGGYTDTQYF
D: TRBD2
J: TRBJ2-3
size: -
V: TRBV7-9

DNA: TGTGCCAGCTCACCCGACGGGGGGCCCAACGAGCAGTACTTC
CDR3: CASSPDGGPNEQYF
D: -
J: TRBJ2-7
size: -
V: TRBV18

DNA: TGTGCCAGCAGCTTACCCCACGGACTTGCGGGAGGGAACAATGAGCAGTTCTTC
CDR3: CASSLPHGLAGGNNEQFF
D: TRBD2
J: TRBJ2-1
size: -
V: TRBV7-9

DNA: TGTGCCTGCCCAGGGGGACAGGGCCAATACGAGCAGTACTTC
CDR3: CACPGGQGQYEQYF
D: TRBD1
J: TRBJ2-7
size: -
V: TRBV30

DNA: TGTGCCAGCAGCTTAGGAAACGGACTCGGAGGGCAGGATGAGCAGTTCTTC
CDR3: CASSLGNGLGGQDEQFF
D: -
J: TRBJ2-1
size: -
V: TRBV11-2

DNA: TGTGCCAGCTCACCGGGGGCGAACTATGGCTACACCTTC
CDR3: CASSPGANYGYTF
D: -
J: TRBJ1-2
size: -
V: TRBV18

DNA: TGTGCCAGCAGCTTAGGGCGGTTTGGCGGGAGGGGCACAGATACGCAGTATTTT
CDR3: CASSLGRFGGRGTDTQYF
D: TRBD2
J: TRBJ2-3
size: -
V: TRBV11-3

DNA: TGCAGCGTTCCTAGACAGAACCGCTATGGCTACACCTTC
CDR3: CSVPRQNRYGYTF
D: -
J: TRBJ1-2
size: -
V: TRBV29-1

DNA: TGTGCCACCAGATCTTCGGACAGGGGACAGCCCCAGCATTTT
CDR3: CATRSSDRGQPQHF
D: TRBD1
J: TRBJ1-5
size: -
V: TRBV24-1

DNA: TGTGCCAGCAGTTACGGCGGGGGTTCACCCCTCCACTTT
CDR3: CASSYGGGSPLHF
D: -
J: TRBJ1-6
size: -
V: TRBV6-2/TRBV6-3

DNA: TGTGCCAGCAGTTTACGGGGAGACACTGAAGCTTTCTTT
CDR3: CASSLRGDTEAFF
D: -
J: TRBJ1-1
size: few
V: TRBV12-3/TRBV12-4

DNA: TGCGCCAGCAGTCGGGGAGAGACCCAGTACTTC
CDR3: CASSRGETQYF
D: -
J: TRBJ2-5
size: -
V: TRBV10-2

DNA: TGTGCCAGCAGCACACCTAGCACAGATACGCAGTATTTT
CDR3: CASSTPSTDTQYF
D: -
J: TRBJ2-3
size: -
V: TRBV5-4

DNA: TGTGCCTGGACTAAGGGGGCTGTTAGCACTGAAGCTTTCTTT
CDR3: CAWTKGAVSTEAFF
D: TRBD1
J: TRBJ1-1
size: -
V: TRBV30

DNA: TGTGCCAGCAGTACTCATGAGAACACTGAAGCTTTCTTT
CDR3: CASSTHENTEAFF
D: -
J: TRBJ1-1
size: -
V: TRBV12-3/TRBV12-4

DNA: TGTGCCAGCAGTTCCCATAGACTACTAGCGGGAGAAGAGACCCAGTACTTC
CDR3: CASSSHRLLAGEETQYF
D: TRBD2
J: TRBJ2-5
size: -
V: TRBV6-2/TRBV6-3

DNA: TGTGCCAGCAGCTTAGGAGGGACTAATGAAAAACTGTTTTTT
CDR3: CASSLGGTNEKLFF
D: -
J: TRBJ1-4
size: -
V: TRBV11-2

DNA: TGCAGTGCTAGTCGGCAGGGCCGGACCGGGGAGCTGTTTTTT
CDR3: CSASRQGRTGELFF
D: -
J: TRBJ2-2
size: -
V: TRBV20-1

DNA: TGTGCCAGCAGCGTAGCGGGGTTCCCCTACAATGAGCAGTTCTTC
CDR3: CASSVAGFPYNEQFF
D: -
J: TRBJ2-1
size: -
V: TRBV9

DNA: TGTGCCAGCAGTTATCCCCCCCCCAATCAGGCCCAGCATTTT
CDR3: CASSYPPPNQAQHF
D: -
J: TRBJ1-5
size: -
V: TRBV6-5